The rows below give T cell receptor beta chains drawn from one sample of a study of blood T cell repertoires in COVID-19. The assay was immunoSEQ multiplex PCR, and TCRdb's table has in-frame clones only and misses some. The sample includes nearly 350,000 clones, approximately 82% of them seen just once. Sequenced sample: peripheral blood. The receptors here all came from a man aged 25 to 40 with active or convalescent COVID-19. Each CDR3 is given with its conserved first and last residue. The D gene is left open where the match is weak. Only some rows state a clone size, as once, few, many or a class for expanded clones.

D gene,clone size,V gene,J gene,CDR3 DNA,CDR3 protein
NA,once,TRBV19,TRBJ1-1,TGTGCCAGTCGGGATGCAGGCTACACTGAAGCTTTCTTT,CASRDAGYTEAFF
TRBD1,NA,TRBV27,TRBJ1-4,TGTGCCAGCAGTCTAACAGGGGGAAGGGAAAAACTGTTTTTT,CASSLTGGREKLFF
TRBD1,NA,TRBV19,TRBJ2-3,TGTGCCAGTAGCTTACTGGACAGGGAATTAGATACGCAGTATTTT,CASSLLDRELDTQYF
NA,once,TRBV12-3/TRBV12-4,TRBJ2-2,TGTGCCAGCAGTTTAGAACAAACCGGGGAGCTGTTTTTT,CASSLEQTGELFF
NA,NA,TRBV4-3,TRBJ2-7,TGCGCCAGCAGCCAAGCCCCAGGGCAGGCAGGGAACTACGAGCAGTACTTC,CASSQAPGQAGNYEQYF
NA,NA,TRBV5-1,TRBJ1-3,TGCGCCAGCAGCCCTGGGGGGGGCTCTGGAAACACCATATATTTT,CASSPGGGSGNTIYF
TRBD1,NA,TRBV30,TRBJ1-2,TGTGCCTGGAGTCGTCGGACAGGGGGAGTTTATGGCTACACCTTC,CAWSRRTGGVYGYTF
TRBD1,NA,TRBV4-1,TRBJ1-2,TGCGCCAGCAGCCAAGTGACAGGGGCTGGCTACACCTTC,CASSQVTGAGYTF
NA,NA,TRBV10-3,TRBJ1-3,TGTGCCATCAGTGGAGGGTTATTGGGAATAAACACCATATATTTT,CAISGGLLGINTIYF
TRBD2,NA,TRBV5-1,TRBJ2-7,TGCGCCAGCAGCTTTGGCGGGAGCACCTACGAGCAGTACTTC,CASSFGGSTYEQYF
NA,NA,TRBV5-1,TRBJ2-3,TGCGCCAGCAGCACCAGGGGTCGGACAGATACGCAGTATTTT,CASSTRGRTDTQYF
NA,NA,TRBV19,TRBJ2-2,TGTGCCAGTAGTAGCGGAATCGACTGGGAGCTGTTTTTT,CASSSGIDWELFF
NA,NA,TRBV11-3,TRBJ2-7,TGTGCCAGCAGCCTAAATGGACAGGGAGGGACCTACGAGCAGTACTTC,CASSLNGQGGTYEQYF
NA,NA,TRBV2,TRBJ1-1,TGTGCCAGCAGTGTAGAACAGATTAACACTGAAGCTTTCTTT,CASSVEQINTEAFF
NA,NA,TRBV7-2,TRBJ2-2,TGTGCCAGCAGCCCTCGGGGAGCGGTGAACACCGGGGAGCTGTTTTTT,CASSPRGAVNTGELFF
NA,NA,TRBV30,TRBJ2-3,TGTGCCTGGACAGTTAGCACAGATACGCAGTATTTT,CAWTVSTDTQYF
NA,NA,TRBV5-8,TRBJ2-7,TGTGCCAGCAGCTTGATCACGGGGAAGGCCTACGAGCAGTACTTC,CASSLITGKAYEQYF